Each of the 22 T cell receptor beta chains below was sequenced from the same sample in a study of shared clonotypes between healthy human individuals. The data were produced by immunoSEQ multiplex PCR, yet TCRdb's version contains in-frame clones alone and is incomplete. Here the sample spans about 87,000 clones, around 47% being singletons. What was sequenced was PBMCs. These receptors originate from a woman in her thirties or forties in good health. Some clones in this sample may be carry-over from other donors' samples.

The chain is built from TRBV4-3 and TRBJ2-1; D gene unclear. This CDR3 comprises 15 residues. The germline gives CDR1 LGHNA, CDR2 YSLEER. The V and J ends lost 4 bases and 6 bases respectively, with 16 bases between them. CDR3 nucleotide sequence: TGCGCCAGCAGCCGTAGTTTAGGAGCAGGCAATGAGCAGTTCTTC. It codes for CASSRSLGAGNEQFF.

About this clone itself: This may stem from a read error, because a much larger clone lies one nucleotide away. The sample holds other DNA sequences that translate to the same CDR3. This chain joins TRBV7-9 and TRBJ1-5; possible D gene TRBD1, 5 bases. The CDR3 extends over 14 amino acids. Germline-derived CDR1 and CDR2 are SEHNR and FQNEAQ (reference sequence). CDR3 nucleotide sequence: TGTGCCAGCAGCTTGGAGGGGTTGGCACAGCCCCAGCACTTT. Its translation: CASSLEGLAQPQHF.

The CDR3 here is CASSLDRALNEKLFF. The CDR3 region has the DNA TGTGCCAGCAGCTTAGATCGGGCCCTTAATGAAAAACTGTTTTTT. The chain employs TRBV11-2 and TRBJ1-4; D remains ambiguous. Germline V gene sequence: CDR1 SGHAT, CDR2 FQNNGV. The CDR3 extends over 15 amino acids. Trimming shortened V by 0 bases and J by 4 bases, and 9 bases separated the two germline ends.

This clone has a handful of counts. The chain recombines TRBV29-1 with TRBJ2-1; possibly TRBD1 for D (6 bases). V lost 6 bases to trimming and J lost 3 bases, with 12 bases between them. The CDR3 has 13 residues. Per germline, CDR1 SQVTM and CDR2 ANQGSEA. CDR3 nucleotides: TGCAGCGTCCGGGACACCTACTACAATGAGCAGTTCTTC. The encoded protein is CSVRDTYYNEQFF.

This clone has ten or more counts. The chain recombines TRBV4-2 with TRBJ2-7, with 7 bases fitting TRBD1. Per the germline V gene, CDR1 is LGHNA and CDR2 is YNFKEQ. The CDR3 has 14 amino acids. The junction had 6 bases not matched to a gene; V was cut back by 4 bases and J by 3 bases. The CDR3: CASSLRQGGYEQYF. In nucleotides, the CDR3 is TGTGCCAGCAGCCTCCGACAGGGCGGCTACGAGCAGTACTTC.

There are a few counts of this clone. V usage is TRBV18 and J usage is TRBJ2-1; 9 bases line up with TRBD1. The CDR3 loop spans 15 amino acids. Per the germline V gene, CDR1 is KGHSH and CDR2 is LQKENI. V lost 3 bases, J lost 4 bases, and 4 bases stayed unmatched. CDR3 residues: CASSPRGQGYNEQFF. In DNA form, the CDR3 reads TGTGCCAGCTCACCCCGGGGACAGGGTTACAATGAGCAGTTCTTC.

This clone was observed once. The V and J genes are TRBV29-1 and TRBJ2-1, with 12 bases fitting TRBD2. Germline CDR1 is SQVTM and CDR2 is ANQGSEA. CDR3 length: 14 residues. J was trimmed by 7 bases and V by 3 bases; bases with no gene match: 4. As DNA, the CDR3 is TGCAGCGTTGAGCGACTAGCGGGAGTAAATGAGCAGTTCTTC. Translated: CSVERLAGVNEQFF.

The chain employs TRBV29-1 and TRBJ2-5, with 7 bases identical to TRBD2. This CDR3 is built from 18 residues. CDR1 and CDR2 from the germline V gene are SQVTM and ANQGSEA. V lost 6 bases and J lost 1; bases outside the gene matches: 20. CDR3: CSVPKGLAETTLQETQYF. The CDR3 region has the DNA TGCAGCGTCCCAAAGGGGCTAGCGGAGACTACCCTCCAAGAGACCCAGTACTTC.

V usage is TRBV28 and J usage is TRBJ1-1; D ambiguous. The germline gives CDR1 MDHEN, CDR2 SYDVKM. Trimming shortened V by 2 bases and J by 6 bases, and 10 bases separated the two germline ends. This CDR3 has 13 amino acids. CDR3 amino acids: CASSLMGLAEAFF. In DNA form, the CDR3 reads TGTGCCAGCAGTTTAATGGGTTTGGCTGAAGCTTTCTTT. The variable domain in full, completed from reference TRBV28 and TRBJ1-1, reads DVKVTQSSRYLVKRTGEKVFLECVQDMDHENMFWYRQDPGLGLRLIYFSYDVKMKEKGDIPEGYSVSREKKERFSLILESASTNQTSMYLCASSLMGLAEAFFGQGTRLTVV.

This clone showed up many times. The chain recombines TRBV27 with TRBJ2-7, with D perhaps TRBD1 (6 bases). V gave up 6 bases and J gave up 10 bases, with 16 bases separating them. The germline CDR1 and CDR2 sequences are MNHEY and SMNVEV (reference sequence). The CDR3 runs 12 residues. DNA of the CDR3: TGTGCCAGCAGGTTGGTAGGGGGAAGACAGTACTTC. This gives the protein CASRLVGGRQYF.

This clone was recorded at least ten times. J is TRBJ2-7 and V is TRBV5-6; D tentatively reads TRBD1 or TRBD2 (5 bases each). Per the germline V gene, CDR1 is SGHDT and CDR2 is YYEEEE. Trimming removed 3 bases at V and 4 bases at J, with 26 bases between. The CDR3 runs to 18 residues. The CDR3 here is CASSSETFRDPTVYEQYF. The CDR3 DNA follows: TGTGCCAGCAGCTCGGAGACATTCCGGGACCCCACCGTATACGAGCAGTACTTC.

In its sample, this clone was seen many times. V usage is TRBV25-1 and J usage is TRBJ1-1, with D uncertain. Germline V gives CDR1 MGHDK, CDR2 SYGVNS. The length of the CDR3 is 14 residues. V lost 1 base to trimming and J lost 1 base, with 7 bases between them. The CDR3 sequence is CASSECKGNTEAFF. The CDR3 region has the DNA TGTGCCAGCAGTGAATGTAAGGGGAACACTGAAGCTTTCTTT.

As to this clone: This is likely an artifact of a read error, given a far larger clone one base away. This same CDR3 is encoded by further DNA sequences in the sample. J is TRBJ2-7 and V is TRBV30; D is unresolved. Trimming cost V 3 bases and J 5 bases, with 8 bases left between them. Germline V gene data show CDR1 as GTSNPN and CDR2 as SVGIG (reference sequence). The CDR3 consists of 11 residues. Here the CDR3 reads CAWRRGHEQYF. The CDR3 DNA follows: TGTGCCTGGAGGCGCGGCCACGAGCAGTACTTC.

This clone was detected ten times or more. In the same sample, other DNA sequences code for this CDR3. The chain is built from TRBV29-1 and TRBJ1-1; 9 nucleotides agree with TRBD1. The length of the CDR3 is 12 residues. Germline CDR1 SQVTM, CDR2 ANQGSEA. The trim removed 2 bases at V and 8 bases at J, leaving 3 bases unmatched. CDR3 amino acids: CSVERQGEEAFF. Here the CDR3 DNA reads TGCAGCGTTGAAAGACAGGGGGAGGAAGCTTTCTTT.

In this sample, this clone turned up many times. The rearrangement joins TRBV30 to TRBJ1-5; TRBD1 matches at 7 bases. Per germline, CDR1 GTSNPN and CDR2 SVGIG (reference sequence). The CDR3 is 16 amino acids. V lost 3 bases to trimming and J lost 2 bases; unmatched junction nucleotides: 10. Written as DNA, the CDR3 is TGTGCCTGGAGGGTACAGGGGAACATAGGCAATCAGCCCCAGCATTTT. Protein: CAWRVQGNIGNQPQHF. Drawing the rest from reference TRBV30 and TRBJ1-5, the complete variable domain is SQTIHQWPATLVQPVGSPLSLECTVEGTSNPNLYWYRQAAGRGLQLLFYSVGIGQISSEVPQNLSASRPQDRQFILSSKKLLLSDSGFYLCAWRVQGNIGNQPQHFGDGTRLSIL.

This clone was counted at least ten times. The chain recombines TRBV28 with TRBJ2-7; TRBD1 agrees at 9 bases. Trimming at V came to 6 bases and at J to 2 bases, leaving 5 bases not matched to a gene. Germline V gives CDR1 MDHEN, CDR2 SYDVKM. CDR3 length: 14 residues. The CDR3 DNA is TGTGCCAGCAGGTCGGGACAGGGAACCTACGAGCAGTACTTC. Residues: CASRSGQGTYEQYF.

The chain employs TRBV5-8 and TRBJ2-6; no firm D call. CDR1 and CDR2 (germline): SGHTS, YDEGEE. Trimming shortened V by 4 bases and J by 0 bases, and 11 bases separated the two germline ends. The CDR3 length is 16 residues. CDR3: CASSPSVNSGANVLTF. DNA of the CDR3: TGTGCCAGCAGCCCATCGGTCAACTCTGGGGCCAACGTCCTGACTTTC.

Only one count was recorded for this clone. A read error is the likely source, as a far larger clone sits one nucleotide away. The gene calls are TRBV6-6 and TRBJ1-2; 9 bases are shared with TRBD1. Per germline, CDR1 MNHNY and CDR2 SVGAGI (reference sequence). This CDR3 contains 15 residues. CDR3 nucleotide sequence: TGTGCCAGCAGTGACTCGGGGACAGGGACGGATGGCTACACCTTC. Residues: CASSDSGTGTDGYTF.

V and J are TRBV9 and TRBJ2-7; D is possibly TRBD1 or TRBD2 (5 bases each). Germline CDR1 is SGDLS and CDR2 is YYNGEE. V was shortened by 7 bases and J by 7 bases, with 18 bases between the two germline ends. This CDR3 has 13 residues. The CDR3 DNA reads as TGTGCCAGCGGCCGGGACCCCGGTGGAGAGCAGTACTTC. Translating gives CASGRDPGGEQYF.

V is TRBV7-8 and J is TRBJ2-5; 10 bases align to TRBD2. The DNA end is more similar to TRBJ2-7, so the J call may be wrong. This CDR3 has 16 residues. From germline, CDR1 is SGHVS and CDR2 FQNEAQ. The CDR3 protein is CASSLPTSGLLFEQYF. The CDR3 coding sequence is TGTGCCAGCAGCTTGCCGACTAGCGGGCTACTTTTCGAGCAGTACTTC.

This clone showed up many times. V usage is TRBV4-1 and J usage is TRBJ1-3; the match to TRBD1 covers 8 bases. V shed 5 bases, J shed 0 bases, and the junction held 3 bases outside the gene matches. This CDR3 spans 15 amino acids. The germline gives CDR1 MGHRA, CDR2 YSYEKL. CDR3 in DNA: TGCGCCAGCAGCTGGACAGGGAACTCTGGAAACACCATATATTTT. Translation gives CASSWTGNSGNTIYF.

This clone has a handful of counts. CDR3 sequence: CASSVTGTGAGELFF. The CDR3 DNA sequence: TGTGCCAGCAGTGTCACCGGGACAGGGGCCGGGGAGCTGTTTTTT. This chain joins TRBV2 and TRBJ2-2; 10 bases map to TRBD1. Germline V CDR1 and CDR2: SNHLY, FYNNEI. V lost 4 bases to trimming and J lost 6 bases; unmatched junction nucleotides: 5. The CDR3 is 15 amino acids.